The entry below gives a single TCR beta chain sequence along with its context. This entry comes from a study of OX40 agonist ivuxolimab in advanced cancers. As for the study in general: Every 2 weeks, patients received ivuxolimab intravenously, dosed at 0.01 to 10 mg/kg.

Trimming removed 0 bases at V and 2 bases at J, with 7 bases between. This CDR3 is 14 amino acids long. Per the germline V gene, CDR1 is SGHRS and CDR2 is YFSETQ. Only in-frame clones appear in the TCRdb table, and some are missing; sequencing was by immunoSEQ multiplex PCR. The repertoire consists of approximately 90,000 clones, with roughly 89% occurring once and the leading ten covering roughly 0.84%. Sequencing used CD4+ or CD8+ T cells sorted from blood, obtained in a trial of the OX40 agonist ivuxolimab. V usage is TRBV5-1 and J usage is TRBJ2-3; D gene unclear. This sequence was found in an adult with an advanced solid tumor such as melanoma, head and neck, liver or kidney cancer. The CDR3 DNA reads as TGCGCCAGCAGCTTGGCGTGGGACACAGATACGCAGTATTTT. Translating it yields CASSLAWDTDTQYF.